This entry concerns a single TCR beta chain. Sample treatment: preoperative locoregional IRX-2 cytokine immunotherapy. Patients received preoperative, locoregional IRX-2 cytokine immunotherapy in a phase Ib study. This sample stems from a study of preoperative IRX-2 immunotherapy in early breast cancer. CDR1 is LNHDA, CDR2 SQIVND, per germline (reference sequence). V lost 5 bases to trimming and J lost 9 bases, with 23 bases between them. The CDR3 consists of 15 residues. Produced via immunoSEQ multiplex PCR; TCRdb's table is partial and in-frame only. The sample lists 30,000 to 45,000 clones; roughly 82% were seen once.

The chain combines TRBV19 with TRBJ2-7; no clear D gene. This TCR was sampled from a human donor with breast cancer. The sample was lymph node tissue, taken after IRX-2 immunotherapy. As DNA, the CDR3 is TGTGCCAGTAGTCCATTTGGTTCGGACCTTAATGGGCAGTACTTC. Its protein product is CASSPFGSDLNGQYF.